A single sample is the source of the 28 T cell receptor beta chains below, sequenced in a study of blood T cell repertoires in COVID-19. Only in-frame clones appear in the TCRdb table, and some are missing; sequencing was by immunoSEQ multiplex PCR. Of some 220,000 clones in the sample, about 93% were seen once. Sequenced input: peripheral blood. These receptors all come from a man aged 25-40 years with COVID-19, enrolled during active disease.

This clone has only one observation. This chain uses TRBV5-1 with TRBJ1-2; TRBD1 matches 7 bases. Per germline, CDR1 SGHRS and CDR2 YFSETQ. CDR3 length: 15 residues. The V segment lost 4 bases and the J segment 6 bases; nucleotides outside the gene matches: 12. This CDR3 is CASSRDRAYGDGYTF. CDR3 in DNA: TGCGCCAGCAGCCGTGACAGGGCCTATGGGGATGGCTACACCTTC.

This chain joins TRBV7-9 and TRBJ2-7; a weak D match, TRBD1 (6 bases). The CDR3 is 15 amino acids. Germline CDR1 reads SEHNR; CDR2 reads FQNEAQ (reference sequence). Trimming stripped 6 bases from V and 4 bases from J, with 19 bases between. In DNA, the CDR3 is TGTGCCAGCAGTCCAAGGGGGACACCCTATTACGAGCAGTACTTC. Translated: CASSPRGTPYYEQYF. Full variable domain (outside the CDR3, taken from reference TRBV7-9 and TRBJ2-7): DTGVSQNPRHKITKRGQNVTFRCDPISEHNRLYWYRQTLGQGPEFLTYFQNEAQLEKSRLLSDRFSAERPKGSFSTLEIQRTEQGDSAMYLCASSPRGTPYYEQYFGPGTRLTVT.

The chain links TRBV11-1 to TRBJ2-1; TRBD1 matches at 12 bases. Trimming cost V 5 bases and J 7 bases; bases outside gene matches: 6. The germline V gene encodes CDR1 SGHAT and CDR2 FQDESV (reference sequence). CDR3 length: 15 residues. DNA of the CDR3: TGTGCCAGCAGCCAGGGACAGGGGGCAAGGAATGAGCAGTTCTTC. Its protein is CASSQGQGARNEQFF.

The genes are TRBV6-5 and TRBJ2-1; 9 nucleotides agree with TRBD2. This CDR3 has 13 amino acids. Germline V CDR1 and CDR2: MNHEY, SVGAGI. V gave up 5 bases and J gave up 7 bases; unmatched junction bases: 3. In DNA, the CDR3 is TGTGCCAGCAGTCTAGCGGGGCGGAATGAGCAGTTCTTC. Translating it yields CASSLAGRNEQFF.

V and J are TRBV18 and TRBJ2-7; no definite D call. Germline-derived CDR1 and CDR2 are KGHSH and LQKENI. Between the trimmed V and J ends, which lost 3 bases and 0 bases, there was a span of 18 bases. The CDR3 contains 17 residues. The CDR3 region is CASSPQMTRGSSYEQYF. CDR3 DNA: TGTGCCAGCTCACCCCAAATGACTCGTGGTTCCTCCTACGAGCAGTACTTC.

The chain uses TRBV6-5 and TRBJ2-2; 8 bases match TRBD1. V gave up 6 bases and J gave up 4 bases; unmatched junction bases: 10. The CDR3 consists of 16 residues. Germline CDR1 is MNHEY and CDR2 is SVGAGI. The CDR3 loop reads CASRYDRGKSTGELFF. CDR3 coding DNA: TGTGCCAGCAGATACGACAGGGGCAAGAGCACCGGGGAGCTGTTTTTT.

The chain's CDR3 is CASSIADEQYF. The CDR3 coding sequence is TGTGCCAGTAGTATCGCGGACGAGCAGTACTTC. This chain links TRBV19 with TRBJ2-7; D unclear. The CDR3 is 11 residues long. V was shortened by 3 bases and J by 5 bases, with 5 bases between the two germline ends. CDR1 is LNHDA, CDR2 SQIVND, per germline (reference sequence).

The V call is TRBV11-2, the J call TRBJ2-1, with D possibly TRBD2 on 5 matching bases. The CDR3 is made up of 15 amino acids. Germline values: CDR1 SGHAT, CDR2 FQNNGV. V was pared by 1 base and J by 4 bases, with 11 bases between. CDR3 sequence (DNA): TGTGCCAGCAGCTTAGTGGTCGGGATTTACAATGAGCAGTTCTTC. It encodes CASSLVVGIYNEQFF.

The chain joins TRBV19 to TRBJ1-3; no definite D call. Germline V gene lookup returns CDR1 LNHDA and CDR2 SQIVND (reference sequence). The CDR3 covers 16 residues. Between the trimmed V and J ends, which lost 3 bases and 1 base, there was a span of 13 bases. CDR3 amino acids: CASSIAPGGSGNTIYF. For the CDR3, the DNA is TGTGCCAGTAGTATTGCACCGGGAGGGTCTGGAAACACCATATATTTT.

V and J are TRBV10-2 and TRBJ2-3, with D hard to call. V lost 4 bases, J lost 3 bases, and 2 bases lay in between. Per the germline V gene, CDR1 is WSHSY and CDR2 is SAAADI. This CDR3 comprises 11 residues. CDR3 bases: TGCGCCAGCAGTGCGACAGATACGCAGTATTTT. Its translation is CASSATDTQYF.

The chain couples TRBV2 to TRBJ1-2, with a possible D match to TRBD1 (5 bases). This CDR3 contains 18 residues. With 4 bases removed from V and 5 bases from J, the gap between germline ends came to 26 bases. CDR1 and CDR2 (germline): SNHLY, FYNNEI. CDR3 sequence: CASSGFFSSSGTQYGYTF. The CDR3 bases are TGTGCCAGCAGTGGTTTTTTTTCGTCTTCAGGGACTCAATATGGCTACACCTTC.

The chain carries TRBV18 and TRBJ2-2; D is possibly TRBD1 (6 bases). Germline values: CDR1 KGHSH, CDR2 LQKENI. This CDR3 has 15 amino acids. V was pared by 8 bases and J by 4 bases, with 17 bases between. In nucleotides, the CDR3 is TGTGCCAGCGCCAGACAGGCAACTCTCACCGGGGAGCTGTTTTTT. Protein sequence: CASARQATLTGELFF.

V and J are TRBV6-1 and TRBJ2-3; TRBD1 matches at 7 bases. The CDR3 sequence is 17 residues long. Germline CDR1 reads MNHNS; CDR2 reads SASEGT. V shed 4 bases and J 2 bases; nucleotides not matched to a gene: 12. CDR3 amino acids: CASSALRDRVYTDTQYF. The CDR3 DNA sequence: TGTGCCAGCAGTGCCTTACGAGACAGGGTCTACACAGATACGCAGTATTTT.

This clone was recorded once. The CDR3: CASSGDRSSYEQYF. The DNA of the CDR3 is TGCGCCAGCAGCGGCGACAGGTCCTCCTACGAGCAGTACTTC. The chain combines TRBV10-2 with TRBJ2-7, with a tentative D call TRBD1 (6 bases). Between the trimmed V and J ends, which lost 6 bases and 0 bases, there was a span of 12 bases. In germline, CDR1 is WSHSY, CDR2 SAAADI. The CDR3 consists of 14 residues.

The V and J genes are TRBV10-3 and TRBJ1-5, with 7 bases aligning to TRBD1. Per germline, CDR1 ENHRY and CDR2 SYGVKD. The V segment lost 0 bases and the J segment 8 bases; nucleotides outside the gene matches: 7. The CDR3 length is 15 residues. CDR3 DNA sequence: TGTGCCATCAGTGAGTCCCGACAGGGCGGTGAGCCCCAGCATTTT. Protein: CAISESRQGGEPQHF.

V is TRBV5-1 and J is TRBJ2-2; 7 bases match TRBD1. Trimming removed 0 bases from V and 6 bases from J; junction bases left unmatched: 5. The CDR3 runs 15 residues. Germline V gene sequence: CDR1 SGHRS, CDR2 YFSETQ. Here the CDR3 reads CASSLEGGKAGELFF. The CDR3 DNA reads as TGCGCCAGCAGCTTGGAAGGGGGCAAGGCCGGGGAGCTGTTTTTT.

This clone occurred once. The DNA of the CDR3 is TGTGCCAGCTCCCGGGACAGTTCAACTAATGAAAAACTGTTTTTT. Its translation is CASSRDSSTNEKLFF. V and J are TRBV18 and TRBJ1-4, with 7 bases matching TRBD1. Germline trimming cut 6 bases from V and 0 bases from J; bases unmatched to any gene: 4. CDR1 is KGHSH, CDR2 LQKENI, per germline. The CDR3 is 15 amino acids.

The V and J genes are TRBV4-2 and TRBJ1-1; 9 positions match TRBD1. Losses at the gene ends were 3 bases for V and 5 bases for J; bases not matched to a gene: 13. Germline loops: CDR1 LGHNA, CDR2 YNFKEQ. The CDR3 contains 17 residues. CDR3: CASSHSVPTGGRTEAFF. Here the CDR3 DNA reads TGTGCCAGCAGCCACTCTGTCCCGACAGGGGGTCGAACTGAAGCTTTCTTT.

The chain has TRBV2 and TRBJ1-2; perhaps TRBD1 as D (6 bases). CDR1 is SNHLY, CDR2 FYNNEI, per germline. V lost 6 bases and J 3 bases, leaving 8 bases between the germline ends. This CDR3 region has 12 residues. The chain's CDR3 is CASRRQDYGYTF. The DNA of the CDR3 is TGTGCCAGCAGGAGACAGGACTATGGCTACACCTTC.

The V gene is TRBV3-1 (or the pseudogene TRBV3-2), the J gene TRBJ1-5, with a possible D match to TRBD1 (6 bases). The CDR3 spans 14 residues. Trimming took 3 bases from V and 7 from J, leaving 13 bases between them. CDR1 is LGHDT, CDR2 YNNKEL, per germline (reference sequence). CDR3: CASSQDPDRQPQHF. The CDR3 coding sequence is TGTGCCAGCAGCCAGGACCCGGACAGACAGCCCCAGCATTTT.

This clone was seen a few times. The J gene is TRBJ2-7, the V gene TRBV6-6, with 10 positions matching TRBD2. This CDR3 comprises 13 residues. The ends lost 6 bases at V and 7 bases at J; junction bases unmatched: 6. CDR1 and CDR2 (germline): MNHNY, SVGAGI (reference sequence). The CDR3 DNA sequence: TGTGCCAGCAGCCCTCGGACTAGCGGAGAGCAGTACTTC. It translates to CASSPRTSGEQYF.

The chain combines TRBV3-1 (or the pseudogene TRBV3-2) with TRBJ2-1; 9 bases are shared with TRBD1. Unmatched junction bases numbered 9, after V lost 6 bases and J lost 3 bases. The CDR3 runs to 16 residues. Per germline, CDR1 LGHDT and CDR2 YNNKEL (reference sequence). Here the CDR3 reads CASRPLRDRVYNEQFF. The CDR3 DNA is TGTGCCAGCAGACCCCTCCGGGACAGGGTCTACAATGAGCAGTTCTTC.

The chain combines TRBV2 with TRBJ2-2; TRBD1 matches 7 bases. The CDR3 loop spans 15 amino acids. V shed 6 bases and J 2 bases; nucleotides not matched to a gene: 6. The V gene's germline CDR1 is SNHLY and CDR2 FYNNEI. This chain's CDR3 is CASRPGGDNTGELFF. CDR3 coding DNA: TGTGCCAGCAGGCCAGGGGGTGACAACACCGGGGAGCTGTTTTTT.

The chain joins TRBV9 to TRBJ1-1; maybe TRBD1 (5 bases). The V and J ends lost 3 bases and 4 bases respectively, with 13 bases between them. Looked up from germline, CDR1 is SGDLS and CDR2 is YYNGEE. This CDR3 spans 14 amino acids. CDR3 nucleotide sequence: TGTGCCAGCAGCGCCCTACAGGATATCACTGAAGCTTTCTTT. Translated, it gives CASSALQDITEAFF. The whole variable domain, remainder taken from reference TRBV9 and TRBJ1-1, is DSGVTQTPKHLITATGQRVTLRCSPRSGDLSVYWYQQSLDQGLQFLIQYYNGEERAKGNILERFSAQQFPDLHSELNLSSLELGDSALYFCASSALQDITEAFFGQGTRLTVV.

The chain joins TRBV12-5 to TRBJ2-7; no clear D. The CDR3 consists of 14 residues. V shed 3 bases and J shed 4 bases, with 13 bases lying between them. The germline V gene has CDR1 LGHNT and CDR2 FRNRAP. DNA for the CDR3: TGTGCTAGTGGTTTTTTTTCTAGGAGTTACGAGCAGTACTTC. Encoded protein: CASGFFSRSYEQYF.

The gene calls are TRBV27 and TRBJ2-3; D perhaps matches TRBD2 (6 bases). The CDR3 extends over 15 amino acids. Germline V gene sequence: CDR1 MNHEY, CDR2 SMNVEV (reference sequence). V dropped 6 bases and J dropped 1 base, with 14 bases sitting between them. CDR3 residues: CASSPRDSRTDTQYF. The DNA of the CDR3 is TGTGCCAGCAGCCCCCGGGACTCTCGCACAGATACGCAGTATTTT.

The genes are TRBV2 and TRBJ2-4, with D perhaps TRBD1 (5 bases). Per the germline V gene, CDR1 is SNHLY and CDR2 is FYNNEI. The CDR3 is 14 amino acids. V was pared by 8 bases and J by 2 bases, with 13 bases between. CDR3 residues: CASWGQGTKNIQYF. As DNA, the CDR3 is TGTGCCAGCTGGGGTCAGGGAACCAAAAACATTCAGTACTTC.

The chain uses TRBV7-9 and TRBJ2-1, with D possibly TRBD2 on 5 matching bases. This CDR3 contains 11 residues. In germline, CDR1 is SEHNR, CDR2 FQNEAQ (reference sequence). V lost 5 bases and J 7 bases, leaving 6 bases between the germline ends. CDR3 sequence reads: CASSPGNEQFF. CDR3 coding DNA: TGTGCCAGCAGCCCGGGAAATGAGCAGTTCTTC.